This T cell receptor (beta chain) stems from a study of blood T cell repertoires in COVID-19. About the research overall: Samples representing acute and convalescent COVID-19 were sourced from the United States, Italy and Spain. From T cells, B-cell-depleted T cells, or PBMCs came the material, which was cDNA or gDNA.

The CDR3 consists of 14 residues. Germline V CDR1 and CDR2: SGHRS, YFSETQ. Deletions cut 1 base from V and 5 bases from J, with 10 bases between. Source study methods: Amplification of reference gene primers was used by the study to estimate nucleated cell counts. This table comes from immunoSEQ multiplex PCR, and its TCRdb copy is limited to in-frame clones, with some not included. V, J and clone size were drawn from that table, and D and trimming were deduced from the DNA. The sample holds about 190,000 clones, roughly four fifths seen once. This clonotype originated in a woman in her 30s with acute or convalescent COVID-19. The sample taken for sequencing was peripheral blood. The chain couples TRBV5-1 to TRBJ2-1, with D uncertain. CDR3 in DNA: TGCGCCAGCAGCTTGCTAGGATCGAACAATGAGCAGTTCTTC. Residues: CASSLLGSNNEQFF.